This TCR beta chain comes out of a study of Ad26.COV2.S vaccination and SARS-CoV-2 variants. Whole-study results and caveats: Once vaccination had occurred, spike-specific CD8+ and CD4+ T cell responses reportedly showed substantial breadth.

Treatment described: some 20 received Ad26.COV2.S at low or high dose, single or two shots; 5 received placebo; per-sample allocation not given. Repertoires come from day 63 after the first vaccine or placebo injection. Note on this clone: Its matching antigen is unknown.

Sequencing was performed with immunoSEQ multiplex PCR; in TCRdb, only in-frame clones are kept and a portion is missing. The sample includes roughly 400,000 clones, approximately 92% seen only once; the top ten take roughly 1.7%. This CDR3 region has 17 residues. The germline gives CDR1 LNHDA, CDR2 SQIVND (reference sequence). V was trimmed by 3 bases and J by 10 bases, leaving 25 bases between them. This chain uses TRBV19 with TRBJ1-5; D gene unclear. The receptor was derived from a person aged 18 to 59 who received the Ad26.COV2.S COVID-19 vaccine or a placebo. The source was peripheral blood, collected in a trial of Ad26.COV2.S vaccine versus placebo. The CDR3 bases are TGTGCCAGTAGTATCTTTTTCCGTTTCGGCGCAATCAGCCCCCAGCATTTT. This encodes CASSIFFRFGAISPQHF.